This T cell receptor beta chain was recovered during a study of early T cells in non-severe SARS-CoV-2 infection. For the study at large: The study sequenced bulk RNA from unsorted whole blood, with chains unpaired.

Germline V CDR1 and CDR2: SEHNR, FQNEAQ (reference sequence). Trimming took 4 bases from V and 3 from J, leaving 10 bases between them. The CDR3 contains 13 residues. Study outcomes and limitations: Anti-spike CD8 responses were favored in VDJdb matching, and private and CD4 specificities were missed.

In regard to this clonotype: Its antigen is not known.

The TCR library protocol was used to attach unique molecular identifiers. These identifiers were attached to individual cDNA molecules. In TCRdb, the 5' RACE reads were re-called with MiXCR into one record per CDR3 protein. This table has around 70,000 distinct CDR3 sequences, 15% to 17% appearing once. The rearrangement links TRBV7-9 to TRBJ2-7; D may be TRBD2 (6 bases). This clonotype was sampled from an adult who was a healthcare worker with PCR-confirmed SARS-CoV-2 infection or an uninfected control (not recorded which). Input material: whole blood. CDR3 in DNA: TGTGCCAGCAGCTACTGGGGGGACTACGAGCAGTACTTC. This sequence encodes CASSYWGDYEQYF. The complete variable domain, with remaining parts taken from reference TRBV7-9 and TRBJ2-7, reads DTGVSQNPRHKITKRGQNVTFRCDPISEHNRLYWYRQTLGQGPEFLTYFQNEAQLEKSRLLSDRFSAERPKGSFSTLEIQRTEQGDSAMYLCASSYWGDYEQYFGPGTRLTVT.